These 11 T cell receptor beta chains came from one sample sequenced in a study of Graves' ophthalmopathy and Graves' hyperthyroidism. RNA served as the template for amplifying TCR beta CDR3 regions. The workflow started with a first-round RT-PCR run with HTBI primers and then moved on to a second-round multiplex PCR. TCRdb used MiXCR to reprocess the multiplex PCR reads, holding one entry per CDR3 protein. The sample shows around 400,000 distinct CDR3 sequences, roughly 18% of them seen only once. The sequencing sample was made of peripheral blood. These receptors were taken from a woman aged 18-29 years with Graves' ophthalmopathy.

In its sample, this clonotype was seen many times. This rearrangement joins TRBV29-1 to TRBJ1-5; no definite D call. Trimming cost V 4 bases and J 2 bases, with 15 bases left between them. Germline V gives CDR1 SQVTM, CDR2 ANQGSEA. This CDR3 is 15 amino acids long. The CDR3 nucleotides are TGCAGCGTTGTAGCCGGGAATGAGGGCAATCAGCCCCAGCATTTT. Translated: CSVVAGNEGNQPQHF. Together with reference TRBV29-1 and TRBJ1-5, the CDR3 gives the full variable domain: SAVISQKPSRDICQRGTSLTIQCQVDSQVTMMFWYRQQPGQSLTLIATANQGSEATYESGFVIDKFPISRPNLTFSTLTVSNMSPEDSSIYLCSVVAGNEGNQPQHFGDGTRLSIL.

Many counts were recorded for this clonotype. The CDR3 DNA sequence: TGTGCCAGCACCCCTGCCCCCCGGGACACCTCAGGGGGCTACACCTTC. It translates to CASTPAPRDTSGGYTF. The V call is TRBV11-1, the J call TRBJ1-2, with D maybe TRBD1 (6 bases). This CDR3 region has 16 residues. Per germline, CDR1 SGHAT and CDR2 FQDESV (reference sequence). Trimming stripped 7 bases from V and 8 bases from J, with 26 bases between.

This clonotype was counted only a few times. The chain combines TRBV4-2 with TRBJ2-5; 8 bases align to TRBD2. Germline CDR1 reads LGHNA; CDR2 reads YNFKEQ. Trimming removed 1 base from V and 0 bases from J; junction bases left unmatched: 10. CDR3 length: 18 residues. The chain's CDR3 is CASSQAGVLRGDQETQYF. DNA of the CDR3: TGTGCCAGCAGCCAAGCTGGGGTCTTGCGGGGGGACCAAGAGACCCAGTACTTC.

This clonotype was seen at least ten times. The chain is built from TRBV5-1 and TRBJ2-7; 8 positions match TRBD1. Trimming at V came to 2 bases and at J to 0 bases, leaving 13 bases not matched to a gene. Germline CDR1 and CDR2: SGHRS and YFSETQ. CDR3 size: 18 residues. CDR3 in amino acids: CASSFHPGTGLSSYEQYF. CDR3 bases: TGCGCCAGCAGCTTCCACCCCGGGACAGGTCTTAGCTCCTACGAGCAGTACTTC.

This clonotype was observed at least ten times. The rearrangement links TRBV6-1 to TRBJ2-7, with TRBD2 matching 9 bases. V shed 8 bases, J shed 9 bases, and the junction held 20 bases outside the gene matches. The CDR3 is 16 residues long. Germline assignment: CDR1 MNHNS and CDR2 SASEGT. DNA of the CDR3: TGTGCCAGCGCTACACCCCAGCGGGGGGCTGGAATAAGGCAGTACTTC. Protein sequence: CASATPQRGAGIRQYF.

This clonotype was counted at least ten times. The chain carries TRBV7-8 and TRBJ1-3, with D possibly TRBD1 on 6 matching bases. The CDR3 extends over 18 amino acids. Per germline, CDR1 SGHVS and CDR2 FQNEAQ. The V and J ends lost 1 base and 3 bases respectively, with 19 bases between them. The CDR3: CASSLGGFGGLIGNTIYF. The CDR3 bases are TGTGCCAGCAGCTTAGGGGGATTCGGGGGGCTTATTGGAAACACCATATATTTT.

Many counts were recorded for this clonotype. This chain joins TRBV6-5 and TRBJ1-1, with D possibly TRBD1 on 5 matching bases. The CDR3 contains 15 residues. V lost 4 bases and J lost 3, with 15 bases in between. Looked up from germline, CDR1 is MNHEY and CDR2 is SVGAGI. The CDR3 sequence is CASSSDRGGDTEAFF. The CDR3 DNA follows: TGTGCCAGCAGTTCTGACCGGGGAGGGGACACTGAAGCTTTCTTT.

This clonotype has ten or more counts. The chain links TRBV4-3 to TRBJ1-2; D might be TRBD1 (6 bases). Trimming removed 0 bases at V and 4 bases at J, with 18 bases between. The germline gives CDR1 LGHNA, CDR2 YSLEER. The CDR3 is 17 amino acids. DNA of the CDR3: TGCGCCAGCAGCCAAGAGTCAACAGGGAAACGTATCTATGGCTACACCTTC. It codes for CASSQESTGKRIYGYTF.

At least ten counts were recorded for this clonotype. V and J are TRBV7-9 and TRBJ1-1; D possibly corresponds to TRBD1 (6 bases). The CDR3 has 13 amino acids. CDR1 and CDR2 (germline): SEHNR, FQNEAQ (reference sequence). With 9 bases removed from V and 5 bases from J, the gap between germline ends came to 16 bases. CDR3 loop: CASGVGGPTEAFF. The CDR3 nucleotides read TGTGCCAGTGGAGTGGGGGGCCCTACTGAAGCTTTCTTT. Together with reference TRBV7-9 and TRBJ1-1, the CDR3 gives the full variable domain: DTGVSQNPRHKITKRGQNVTFRCDPISEHNRLYWYRQTLGQGPEFLTYFQNEAQLEKSRLLSDRFSAERPKGSFSTLEIQRTEQGDSAMYLCASGVGGPTEAFFGQGTRLTVV.

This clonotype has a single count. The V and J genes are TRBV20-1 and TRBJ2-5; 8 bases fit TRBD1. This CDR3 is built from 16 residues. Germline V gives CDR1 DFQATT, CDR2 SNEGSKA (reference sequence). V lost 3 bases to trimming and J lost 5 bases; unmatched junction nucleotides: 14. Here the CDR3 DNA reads TGCAGTGCTAGCGGTCTAGCGTGGGGACAGGAGGAGACCCAGTACTTC. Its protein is CSASGLAWGQEETQYF.

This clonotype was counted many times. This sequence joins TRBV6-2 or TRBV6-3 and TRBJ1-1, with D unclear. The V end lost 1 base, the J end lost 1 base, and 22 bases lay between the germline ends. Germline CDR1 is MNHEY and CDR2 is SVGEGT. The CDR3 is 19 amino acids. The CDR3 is CASSYFSGASFVGNTEAFF. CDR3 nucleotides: TGTGCCAGCAGTTACTTTAGCGGAGCCTCTTTTGTTGGGAACACTGAAGCTTTCTTT.